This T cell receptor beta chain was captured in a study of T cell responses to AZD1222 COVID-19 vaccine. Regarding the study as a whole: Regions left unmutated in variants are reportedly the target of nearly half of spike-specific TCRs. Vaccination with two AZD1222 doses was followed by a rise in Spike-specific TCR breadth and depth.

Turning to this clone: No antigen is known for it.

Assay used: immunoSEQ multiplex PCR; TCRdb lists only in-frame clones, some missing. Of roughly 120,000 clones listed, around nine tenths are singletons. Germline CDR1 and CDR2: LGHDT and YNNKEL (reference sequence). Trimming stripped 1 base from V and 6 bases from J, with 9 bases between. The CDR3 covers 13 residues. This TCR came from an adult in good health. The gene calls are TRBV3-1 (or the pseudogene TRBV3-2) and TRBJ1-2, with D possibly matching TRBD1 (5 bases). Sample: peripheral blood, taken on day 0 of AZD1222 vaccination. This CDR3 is CASSQGGINGYTF. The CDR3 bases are TGTGCCAGCAGCCAAGGGGGGATAAATGGCTACACCTTC.